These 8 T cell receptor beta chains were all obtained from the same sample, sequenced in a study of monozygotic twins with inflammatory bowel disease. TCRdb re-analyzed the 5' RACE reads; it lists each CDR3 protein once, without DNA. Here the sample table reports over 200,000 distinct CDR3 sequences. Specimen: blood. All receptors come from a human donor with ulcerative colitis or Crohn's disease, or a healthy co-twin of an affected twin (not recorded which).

The chain's CDR3 is CASSLTSGGRGEKLFF. This chain uses TRBV7-2 with TRBJ1-4; absent DNA, TCRdb's TRBD1 call cannot be checked. Germline V CDR1 and CDR2: SGHTA, FQGNSA. CDR3 length equals 16 residues. Drawing the rest from reference TRBV7-2 and TRBJ1-4, the complete variable domain is GAGVSQSPSNKVTEKGKDVELRCDPISGHTALYWYRQSLGQGLEFLIYFQGNSAPDKSGLPSDRFSAERTGGSVSTLTIQRTQQEDSAVYLCASSLTSGGRGEKLFFGSGTQLSVL.

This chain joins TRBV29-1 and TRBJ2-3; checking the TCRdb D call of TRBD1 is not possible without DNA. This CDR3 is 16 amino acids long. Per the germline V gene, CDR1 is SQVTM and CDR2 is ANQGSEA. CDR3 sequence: CSVDPRLGGSMDTQYF.

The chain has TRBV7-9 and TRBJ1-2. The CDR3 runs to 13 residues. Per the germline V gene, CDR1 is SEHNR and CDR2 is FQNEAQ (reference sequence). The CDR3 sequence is CASSTSGSYGYTF.

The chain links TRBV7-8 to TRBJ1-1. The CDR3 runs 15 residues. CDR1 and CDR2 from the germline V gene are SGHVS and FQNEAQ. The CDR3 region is CASSLGTERDTEAFF.

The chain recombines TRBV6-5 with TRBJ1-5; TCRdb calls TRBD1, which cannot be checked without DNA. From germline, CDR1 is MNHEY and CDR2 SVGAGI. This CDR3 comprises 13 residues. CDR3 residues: CASSRDRYQPQHF.

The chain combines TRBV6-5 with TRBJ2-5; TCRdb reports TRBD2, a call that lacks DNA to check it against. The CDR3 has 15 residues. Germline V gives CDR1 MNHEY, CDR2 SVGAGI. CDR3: CASSSLTSQEETQYF.

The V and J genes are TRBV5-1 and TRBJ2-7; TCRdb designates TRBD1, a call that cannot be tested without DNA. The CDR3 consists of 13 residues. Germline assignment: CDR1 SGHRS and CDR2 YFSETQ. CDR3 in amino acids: CASSFRTGEEQYF.

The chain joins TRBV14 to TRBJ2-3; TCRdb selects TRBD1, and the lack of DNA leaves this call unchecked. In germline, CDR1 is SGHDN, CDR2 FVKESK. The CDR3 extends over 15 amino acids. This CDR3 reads CASSQEWGGTVTQYF.